Below, 21 T cell receptor beta chains from the same sample are listed, as sequenced in a study of CD8 T cells in ankylosing spondylitis. TCRdb re-analysed the 5' RACE reads in MiXCR, keeping a single row per CDR3 protein. Of about 300,000 distinct CDR3 sequences listed, less than 25% are singletons. The specimen sequenced was blood, either unsorted or a sorted T cell fraction (not recorded which). Receptors originate from a female donor with ankylosing spondylitis or in good health (not recorded which).

V usage is TRBV19 and J usage is TRBJ2-1; possibly TRBD1 for D (6 bases). Trimming left V 5 bases short and J 6 bases short, with 14 bases between. This CDR3 is 14 amino acids long. Germline CDR1 is LNHDA and CDR2 is SQIVND (reference sequence). The CDR3 loop reads CASSPRDNLNEQFF. The CDR3 nucleotides read TGTGCCAGTAGTCCCCGGGACAACCTCAATGAGCAGTTCTTC. Combining the CDR3 with reference TRBV19 and TRBJ2-1 gives the whole variable domain DGGITQSPKYLFRKEGQNVTLSCEQNLNHDAMYWYRQDPGQGLRLIYYSQIVNDFQKGDIAEGYSVSREKKESFPLTVTSAQKNPTAFYLCASSPRDNLNEQFFGPGTRLTVL.

The chain joins TRBV20-1 to TRBJ2-2; TRBD1 aligns across 8 bases. V trimming: 5 bases; J trimming: 0 bases; junction bases outside the gene matches: 5. This CDR3 is built from 15 residues. Germline V lookup: CDR1 DFQATT, CDR2 SNEGSKA (reference sequence). The CDR3 loop reads CSALLQGANTGELFF. The CDR3 DNA follows: TGCAGTGCTCTCCTACAGGGGGCGAACACCGGGGAGCTGTTTTTT.

This clonotype showed up just a few times. The J gene is TRBJ1-2, the V gene TRBV2; 8 nucleotides match TRBD1. V gave up 6 bases and J gave up 8 bases; unmatched junction bases: 5. This CDR3 spans 12 amino acids. Germline CDR1 and CDR2: SNHLY and FYNNEI. The CDR3 region has the DNA TGTGCCAGCAGGCAGGGGGCAGGAGGCTACACCTTC. Translating gives CASRQGAGGYTF.

This clonotype occurred a few times. Here the CDR3 reads CASSQGGLSDGYTF. CDR3 sequence (DNA): TGTGCCAGCAGTCAGGGGGGCTTAAGTGACGGCTACACCTTC. This sequence joins TRBV6-1 and TRBJ1-2; 7 nucleotides match TRBD1. The length of the CDR3 is 14 residues. With V trimmed by 5 bases and J by 8 bases, 11 bases remained unmatched. CDR1 is MNHNS, CDR2 SASEGT, per germline.

In this sample, this clonotype turned up a few times. This sequence joins TRBV4-1 and TRBJ1-3; D not certain. The CDR3 consists of 16 residues. Germline lookup yields CDR1 MGHRA and CDR2 YSYEKL. With 5 bases removed from V and 0 bases from J, the gap between germline ends came to 14 bases. The CDR3 is CASSGRTVDSGNTIYF. CDR3 sequence (DNA): TGCGCCAGCAGCGGGCGGACGGTCGACTCTGGAAACACCATATATTTT.

This clonotype was counted a few times. The chain recombines TRBV12-3 or TRBV12-4 with TRBJ2-1, with 8 bases aligning to TRBD2. The CDR3 runs 13 residues. V trimming: 5 bases; J trimming: 9 bases; junction bases outside the gene matches: 6. The chain's CDR3 is CASSPGLVIEQFF. The CDR3 nucleotides are TGTGCCAGCAGTCCGGGACTAGTGATTGAGCAGTTCTTC.

This clonotype was seen more than once but under ten times. V and J are TRBV5-6 and TRBJ2-5; D might be TRBD1 or TRBD2, each matching 5 bases. Germline assignment: CDR1 SGHDT and CDR2 YYEEEE. The CDR3 extends over 13 amino acids. The V gene lost 5 bases and the J gene lost 1 base, with 9 bases spanning the gap. The chain's CDR3 is CASRGTIQETQYF. DNA of the CDR3: TGTGCCAGCAGAGGGACGATCCAAGAGACCCAGTACTTC.

The CDR3 loop reads CASSLGLAGGTGELFF. The DNA for the CDR3 is TGTGCCAGCAGCTTAGGACTAGCGGGAGGCACCGGGGAGCTGTTTTTT. The chain employs TRBV7-3 and TRBJ2-2; 14 bases align to TRBD2. From germline, CDR1 is SGHTA and CDR2 FQGTGA. The CDR3 is 16 amino acids. V was pared by 2 bases and J by 4 bases, with 0 bases of the junction left unmatched.

The table lists this clonotype with a few counts. The chain links TRBV10-3 to TRBJ1-1; D remains unclear. Germline CDR1 ENHRY, CDR2 SYGVKD. The V end lost 8 bases, the J end lost 0 bases, and 10 bases lay between the germline ends. This CDR3 region has 13 residues. CDR3 sequence (DNA): TGTGCCATCGCCAGGAGAATGAACACTGAAGCTTTCTTT. Its translation: CAIARRMNTEAFF.

The chain joins TRBV9 to TRBJ1-1, with 8 bases matching TRBD1. The CDR3 runs to 14 residues. With 3 bases clipped from V and 8 bases from J, the junction kept 9 bases outside the gene matches. The germline CDR1 and CDR2 sequences are SGDLS and YYNGEE. CDR3 protein: CASSALHGQGEAFF. The CDR3, as DNA: TGTGCCAGCAGCGCCCTGCATGGACAGGGAGAAGCTTTCTTT.

This clonotype has more than one count but fewer than ten. The chain uses TRBV28 and TRBJ2-1, with TRBD1 matching over 8 bases. Germline values: CDR1 MDHEN, CDR2 SYDVKM. The length of the CDR3 is 13 residues. V lost 6 bases, J lost 6 bases, and 4 bases stayed unmatched. CDR3 DNA sequence: TGTGCCAGCAGACCCACAGGGGGCAATGAGCAGTTCTTC. Protein: CASRPTGGNEQFF.

On this clonotype itself: A read error is possible here, since a much larger clone lies one base away. The chain couples TRBV12-3 or TRBV12-4 to TRBJ1-1; D is undetermined. CDR3 length equals 15 residues. In nucleotides, the CDR3 is TGTGCCAGCAGTTTGAAAGGACTCTTGAACGCTGAAGCTTTCTTT. This translates into CASSLKGLLNAEAFF.

This clonotype was detected many times. This chain links TRBV9 with TRBJ2-1, with 7 bases that match TRBD2. V lost 0 bases and J lost 15; bases outside the gene matches: 12. This CDR3 region has 14 residues. Germline V gene data show CDR1 as SGDLS and CDR2 as YYNGEE. The CDR3 here is CASSVVAGAGALFF. The CDR3 coding sequence is TGTGCCAGCAGCGTAGTTGCCGGGGCGGGAGCGCTGTTCTTC.

This clonotype occurred a few times. This rearrangement joins TRBV20-1 to TRBJ2-1; TRBD2 matches 7 bases. CDR3 size: 16 residues. Per germline, CDR1 DFQATT and CDR2 SNEGSKA (reference sequence). V shed 5 bases, J shed 2 bases, and the junction held 12 bases outside the gene matches. CDR3 DNA: TGCAGTGCTCGCTCCCGAAAGCGGGATCCCTACAATGAGCAGTTCTTC. As protein: CSARSRKRDPYNEQFF.

The chain has TRBV9 and TRBJ1-2; TRBD1 might be the D (6 bases). Germline V gene sequence: CDR1 SGDLS, CDR2 YYNGEE. The CDR3 is made up of 12 amino acids. Trimming took off 8 bases at V and 6 bases at J, with 14 bases between the two ends. Written as DNA, the CDR3 is TGTGCCAGGGGGGGCAGGGACCATGGCTACACCTTC. Amino acid sequence: CARGGRDHGYTF.

A few counts support this clonotype. V is TRBV24-1 and J is TRBJ2-3; unclear D gene. The CDR3 consists of 11 residues. V was cut by 4 bases and J by 2 bases, with 0 bases left in between. Germline CDR1 reads KGHDR; CDR2 reads SFDVKD. The CDR3: CATSDTDTQYF. CDR3 in DNA: TGTGCCACCAGTGACACAGATACGCAGTATTTT.

This clonotype was counted between two and nine times. This chain uses TRBV7-2 with TRBJ2-7; perhaps TRBD1 as D (6 bases). Germline assignment: CDR1 SGHTA and CDR2 FQGNSA. Between the trimmed V and J ends, which lost 5 bases and 5 bases, there was a span of 19 bases. The CDR3 is 15 amino acids. The CDR3 spells CASSRQDRKVDEQYF. The DNA of the CDR3 is TGTGCCAGCAGCCGACAGGATCGGAAGGTGGACGAGCAGTACTTC.

The rearrangement uses TRBV12-3 or TRBV12-4 and TRBJ1-5; 11 positions agree with TRBD1. The CDR3 has 16 residues. The ends lost 5 bases at V and 11 bases at J; junction bases unmatched: 14. CDR3 amino acids: CASSTARDRGRGAQHF. The DNA of the CDR3 is TGTGCCAGCAGTACCGCCCGGGACAGGGGGAGAGGAGCCCAGCATTTT.

The chain combines TRBV7-2 with TRBJ2-3; no reliable D call. V dropped 2 bases and J dropped 4 bases, with 10 bases sitting between them. The CDR3 length is 14 residues. The germline CDR1 and CDR2 sequences are SGHTA and FQGNSA. In DNA form, the CDR3 reads TGTGCCAGCAGCTTAAGGTTTAGTTCAGATACGCAGTATTTT. Translation: CASSLRFSSDTQYF.

The chain couples TRBV6-1 to TRBJ2-7, with D hard to call. Trimming took 8 bases from V and 1 from J, leaving 12 bases between them. The CDR3 spans 13 residues. Germline CDR1 reads MNHNS; CDR2 reads SASEGT. Written as DNA, the CDR3 is TGTGCCAGCCGACCGCAGCCTTCCTACGAGCAGTACTTC. Amino acids: CASRPQPSYEQYF.

This clonotype appeared a few times. The chain employs TRBV6-5 and TRBJ1-6; no clear D gene. In germline, CDR1 is MNHEY, CDR2 SVGAGI. This CDR3 contains 16 residues. V gave up 2 bases and J gave up 9 bases, with 17 bases separating them. The CDR3 DNA reads TGTGCCAGCAGTTACATATCGGGGTTTGAGGGTTCACCCCTCCACTTT. Translating gives CASSYISGFEGSPLHF.